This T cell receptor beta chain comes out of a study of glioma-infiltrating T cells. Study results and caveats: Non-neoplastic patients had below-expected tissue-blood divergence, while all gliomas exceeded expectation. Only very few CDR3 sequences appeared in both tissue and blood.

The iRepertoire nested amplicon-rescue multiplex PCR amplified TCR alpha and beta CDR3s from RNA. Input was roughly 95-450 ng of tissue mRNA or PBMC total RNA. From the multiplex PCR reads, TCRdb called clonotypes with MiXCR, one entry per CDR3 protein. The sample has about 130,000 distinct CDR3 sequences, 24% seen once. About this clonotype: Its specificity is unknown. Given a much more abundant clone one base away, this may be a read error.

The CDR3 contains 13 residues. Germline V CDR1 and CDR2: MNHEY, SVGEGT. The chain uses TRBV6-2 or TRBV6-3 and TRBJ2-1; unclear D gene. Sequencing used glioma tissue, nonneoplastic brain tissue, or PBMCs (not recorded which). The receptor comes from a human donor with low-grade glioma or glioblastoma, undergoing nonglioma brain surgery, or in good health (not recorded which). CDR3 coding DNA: TGTGCCAGCAGTTACTCGAGTAAAAATGAGCATTTCTTC. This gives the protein CASSYSSKNEHFF.